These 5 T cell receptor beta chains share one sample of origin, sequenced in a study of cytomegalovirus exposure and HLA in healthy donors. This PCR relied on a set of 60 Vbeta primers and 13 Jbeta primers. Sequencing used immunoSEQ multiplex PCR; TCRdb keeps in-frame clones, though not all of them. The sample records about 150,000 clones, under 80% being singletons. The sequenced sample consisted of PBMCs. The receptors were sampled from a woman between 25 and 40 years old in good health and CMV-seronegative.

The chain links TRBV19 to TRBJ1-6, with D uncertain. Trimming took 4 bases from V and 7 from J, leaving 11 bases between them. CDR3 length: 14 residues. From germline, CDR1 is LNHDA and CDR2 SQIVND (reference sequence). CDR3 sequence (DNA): TGTGCCAGTAGTACGACGGTGAGGAATTCACCCCTCCACTTT. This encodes CASSTTVRNSPLHF.

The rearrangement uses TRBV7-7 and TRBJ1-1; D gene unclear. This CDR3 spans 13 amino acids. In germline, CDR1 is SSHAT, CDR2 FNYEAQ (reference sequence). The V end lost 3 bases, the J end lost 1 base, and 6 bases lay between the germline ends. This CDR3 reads CASSFSQNTEAFF. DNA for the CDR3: TGTGCCAGCAGCTTCTCACAGAACACTGAAGCTTTCTTT.

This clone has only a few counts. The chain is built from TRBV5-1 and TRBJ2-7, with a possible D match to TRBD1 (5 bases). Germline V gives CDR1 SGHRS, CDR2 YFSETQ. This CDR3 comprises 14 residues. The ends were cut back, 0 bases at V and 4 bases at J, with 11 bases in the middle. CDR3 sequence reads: CASSLEKTAYEQYF. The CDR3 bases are TGCGCCAGCAGCTTGGAAAAGACAGCATACGAGCAGTACTTC.

CDR3 loop: CASSFSPGSLPEAFF. CDR3 in DNA: TGCGCCAGCAGCTTCTCCCCGGGGTCCCTACCTGAAGCTTTCTTT. The rearrangement uses TRBV5-1 and TRBJ1-1; D not resolved. Deletions cut 2 bases from V and 6 bases from J, with 17 bases between. The V gene's germline CDR1 is SGHRS and CDR2 YFSETQ. The CDR3 contains 15 residues. Drawing the rest from reference TRBV5-1 and TRBJ1-1, the complete variable domain is KAGVTQTPRYLIKTRGQQVTLSCSPISGHRSVSWYQQTPGQGLQFLFEYFSETQRNKGNFPGRFSGRQFSNSRSEMNVSTLELGDSALYLCASSFSPGSLPEAFFGQGTRLTVV.

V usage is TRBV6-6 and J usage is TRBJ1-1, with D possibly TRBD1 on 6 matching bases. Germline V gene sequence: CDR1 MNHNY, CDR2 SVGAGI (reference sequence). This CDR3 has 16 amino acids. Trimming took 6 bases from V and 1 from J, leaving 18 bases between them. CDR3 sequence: CASRNSGGGSNTEAFF. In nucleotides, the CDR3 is TGTGCCAGCAGAAACAGCGGGGGGGGCTCGAACACTGAAGCTTTCTTT.